The clone carrying this T cell receptor (beta chain) was observed many times. The antigen is unknown. This sample stems from a study of T cells in Graves' hyperthyroidism and ophthalmopathy. Study-wide context: Peripheral blood was collected at initial diagnosis, before any treatment.

Findings and limits, study-wide: The model identified upcoming ophthalmopathy a median about 7.1 months ahead of onset.

Thyroid ultrasound and orbital computed tomography, with clinical symptoms and serum thyroxine and TRAb, informed diagnoses. It was less than 13 ml of fresh peripheral blood that supplied the PBMCs. Germline V gives CDR1 LGHDT, CDR2 YNNKEL (reference sequence). CDR3 size: 17 residues. The V end lost 0 bases, the J end lost 0 bases, and 12 bases lay between the germline ends. RNA transcripts served as the template for amplifying TCR beta CDR3 regions. RT-PCR in the first round (using the HTBI primer set) targeted the TCR CDR3. MiXCR was run by TCRdb on the multiplex PCR reads, yielding one entry per CDR3 protein. Of about 290,000 distinct CDR3 sequences in the sample, about 15% were seen once.

The chain recombines TRBV3-1 with TRBJ1-3; D call uncertain. This receptor was taken from a woman between 50 and 59 years old with Graves' hyperthyroidism that later progressed to Graves' ophthalmopathy. The sequencing sample was made of blood. The CDR3 nucleotides read TGTGCCAGCAGCCAAGATGATTGGGTCCCCTCTGGAAACACCATATATTTT. This encodes CASSQDDWVPSGNTIYF.